This is a list of T cell receptor beta chains from one sample in a study of a mutant IDH1 vaccine in newly diagnosed glioma. The antigens for these receptors are not known. Assay: immunoSEQ multiplex PCR; the TCRdb copy retains only in-frame clones and omits some. The sample yields around 53,000 clones, 65% to 80% seen once. Sequencing was performed on PBMCs, taken from a glioma patient whose treatment included an IDH1 peptide vaccine. Source of these receptors: a man aged 35-49 years with glioma. The CDR3 runs from the conserved cysteine through the conserved F or W. A D gene is named only where the DNA matches it firmly.

V gene	D gene	J gene	CDR3 protein
TRBV30	-	TRBJ1-3	CAWSVHWGTGNTIYF
TRBV29-1	TRBD1	TRBJ2-6	CSGVTGSTDSGANVLTF
TRBV25-1	-	TRBJ1-4	CASSGYATNEKLFF
TRBV6-5	-	TRBJ1-3	CASSYDTNSGNTIYF
TRBV15	TRBD2	TRBJ2-1	CATSTGTSGADNEQFF
TRBV13	-	TRBJ2-3	CASSLLGRGSTDTQYF
TRBV7-2	-	TRBJ2-2	CASSLARLPGELFF
TRBV5-1	TRBD1	TRBJ2-2	CASSLQGPNTGELFF
TRBV9	TRBD2	TRBJ2-2	CASSVGLAGSRGGELFF
TRBV6-1	TRBD1	TRBJ1-2	CASSEAWDRAHGYTF
TRBV5-6	-	TRBJ2-7	CASSLGGFSPYEQYF
TRBV6-5	-	TRBJ1-2	CASRTTGLNYGYTF
TRBV7-2	-	TRBJ2-5	CASSLKTALQETQYF
TRBV7-9	TRBD1	TRBJ1-6	CASSLAGGTPPLHF
TRBV6-5	-	TRBJ1-4	CASKDGGWDEKLFF
TRBV5-1	-	TRBJ1-2	CASSLVAGANYGYTF
TRBV4-1	TRBD2	TRBJ2-7	CASSQVKGGNEQYF
TRBV6-1	TRBD1	TRBJ1-6	CASSSGTGGDSPLHF
TRBV6-1	TRBD1	TRBJ1-2	CASSAQGQGRSYTF
TRBV2	-	TRBJ1-1	CATQEATEAFF
TRBV7-6	TRBD1	TRBJ1-3	CASSHGQGAGNTIYF
TRBV18	-	TRBJ2-2	CASSPVAGELFF
TRBV18	-	TRBJ2-5	CASSPLRGRQETQYF
TRBV6-1	-	TRBJ1-4	CASSDWGKLEKLFF
TRBV2	-	TRBJ1-6	CATGTDNSPLHF
TRBV9	-	TRBJ1-3	CASSVMGVSGNTIYF
TRBV15	-	TRBJ1-1	CATSRSPNTEAFF
TRBV2	-	TRBJ1-2	CASSENGGRGYTF
TRBV2	-	TRBJ2-3	CASSLSVGADTQYF
TRBV4-1	-	TRBJ1-6	CASSHRDGNSPLHF
TRBV7-9	-	TRBJ1-1	CASSLGHLNTEAFF
TRBV9	TRBD1	TRBJ2-5	CASSVGQQETQYF
TRBV10-1	TRBD1	TRBJ2-7	CASSEGTGNSYEQYF
TRBV4-1	-	TRBJ2-5	CASSQEVGETQYF
TRBV30	-	TRBJ1-1	CAYKSGWNTEAFF
TRBV6-5	TRBD1	TRBJ1-2	CASSPTGQGGGYTF
TRBV29-1	-	TRBJ2-5	CSVEVGGETQYF
TRBV5-1	TRBD1	TRBJ1-2	CASSSRGQGPPGGYTF
TRBV30	TRBD1	TRBJ2-1	CAWSVRWGQGAYNEQFF
TRBV10-3	-	TRBJ2-7	CAISASTESSYEQYF
TRBV9	TRBD1	TRBJ2-7	CASSVGQGFFYEQYF
TRBV5-4	-	TRBJ2-3	CASSPDGGGTQYF
TRBV2	TRBD1	TRBJ1-6	CARSGTVNSPLHF
TRBV10-2	-	TRBJ2-7	CASSEYGSYEQYF
TRBV5-1	TRBD1	TRBJ1-3	CASSLVAGQGRANTIYF
TRBV5-1	TRBD2	TRBJ2-7	CASSPRLAGAYEQYF
TRBV18	-	TRBJ1-2	CASSPRGDGYTF
TRBV4-2	TRBD1	TRBJ1-6	CASSQDYRGNSPLHF
TRBV27	-	TRBJ1-6	CASSFGLLNSPLHF
TRBV2	-	TRBJ1-6	CASREDSNNSPLHF
TRBV23-1	-	TRBJ1-1	CASSPRHPPDTEAFF
TRBV13	TRBD1	TRBJ2-2	CASSLATGGKNTGELFF
TRBV12-2	-	TRBJ2-1	CASRLRLAGGGEQFF